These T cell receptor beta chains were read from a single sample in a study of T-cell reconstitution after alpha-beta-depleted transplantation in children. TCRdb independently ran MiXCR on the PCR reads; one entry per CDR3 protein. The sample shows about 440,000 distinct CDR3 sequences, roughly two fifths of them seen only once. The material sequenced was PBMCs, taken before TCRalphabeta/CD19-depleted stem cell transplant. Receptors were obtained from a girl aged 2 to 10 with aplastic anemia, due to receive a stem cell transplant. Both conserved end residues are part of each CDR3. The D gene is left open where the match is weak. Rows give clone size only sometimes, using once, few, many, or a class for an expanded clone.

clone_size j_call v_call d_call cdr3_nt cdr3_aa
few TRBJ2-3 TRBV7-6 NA TGTGCCAGCAGCTTAAGTCTAGGGGGCACAGATACGCAGTATTTT CASSLSLGGTDTQYF
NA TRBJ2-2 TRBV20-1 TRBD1 TGCAGTGCTCGAACCGGGACAGGGGTAAAGAGGGAGCTGTTTTTT CSARTGTGVKRELFF
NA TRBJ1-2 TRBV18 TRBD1 TGTGCCAGCTCACCACAGGCAGGGGGAAACTATGGCTACACCTTC CASSPQAGGNYGYTF
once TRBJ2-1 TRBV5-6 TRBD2 TGTGCCAGCAGCCCTTACTGGACTAGCGACAATGAGCAGTTCTTC CASSPYWTSDNEQFF
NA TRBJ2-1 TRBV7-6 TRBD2 TGTGCCAGCAGCTCGGGACTAGCGGGAGGCGGGGATGAGCAGTTCTTC CASSSGLAGGGDEQFF
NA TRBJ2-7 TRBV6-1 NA TGTGCCAGCAGGGGGCTAGGTTACGAGCAGTACTTC CASRGLGYEQYF
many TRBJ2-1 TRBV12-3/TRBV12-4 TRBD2 TGTGCCAGCCTAGCGGGAGTGGGCGAGCAGTTCTTC CASLAGVGEQFF
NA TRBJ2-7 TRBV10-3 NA TGTGCCATCAGTGAGTCGGGGCCCGGAGGGCAGTACTTC CAISESGPGGQYF
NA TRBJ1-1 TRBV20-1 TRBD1 TGCAGTGCTAGGAGGACAGGGATCGACGCTGAAGCTTTCTTT CSARRTGIDAEAFF
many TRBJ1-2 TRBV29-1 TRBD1 TGCAGCGTTGAAAACGAACAGGGGAGCTACACCTTC CSVENEQGSYTF
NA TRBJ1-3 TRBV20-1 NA TGCAGCGCACACAAAGGGGCCTCTGGAAACACCATATATTTT CSAHKGASGNTIYF
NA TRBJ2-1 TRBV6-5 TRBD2 TGTGCCAGCAGTTACTCGTACGGGGGGGCCAAGAATGAGCAGTTCTTC CASSYSYGGAKNEQFF
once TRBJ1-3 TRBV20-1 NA TGCAGTGCTAGTGGGCCCCTGGGGGCCGGGAACACCATATATTTT CSASGPLGAGNTIYF
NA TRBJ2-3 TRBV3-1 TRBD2 TGTGCCAGCAGCCCTCGACCGGCGGGAGGGCATCTCCCTACGCAGTATTTT CASSPRPAGGHLPTQYF
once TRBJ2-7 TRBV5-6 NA TGTGCCAGCAGCTCCGGACTCCTCTGCGAGCAGTACTTC CASSSGLLCEQYF
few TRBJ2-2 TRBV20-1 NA TGCAGTGCTCGAGGGGCCGGGGCTAACGGGGAGCTGTTTTTT CSARGAGANGELFF
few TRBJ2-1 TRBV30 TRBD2 TGTGCCTGGACACCCGGACTAGCGGGAATAGAGCAGTTCTTC CAWTPGLAGIEQFF
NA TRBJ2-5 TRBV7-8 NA TGTGCCAGCAGCTTTAACAGAGCCCGAGAGACCCAGTACTTC CASSFNRARETQYF
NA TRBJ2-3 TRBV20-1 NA TGCAGTGCTAGAGGGAAAGAGAACACAGATACGCAGTATTTT CSARGKENTDTQYF
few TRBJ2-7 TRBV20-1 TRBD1 TGCAGTGCTATCTCAGACAGGGCCTACGAGCAGTACTTC CSAISDRAYEQYF